The rows below give T cell receptor beta chains drawn from one sample of a study of vaccination effects on CD4 cells after COVID-19. Generated by immunoSEQ multiplex PCR, the TCRdb table keeps only in-frame clones and is missing some. The sample lists some 68,000 clones, over 70% occurring once. The antigens these receptors bind are not known. The sample in question was CD4+ T cells from PBMCs cultured with HCoV-OC43 spike peptides, obtained before COVID-19 vaccination. These receptors all stem from a human donor who received a COVID-19 vaccine. Each CDR3 is given with its conserved first and last residue. Fields, in order: D gene, J gene, V gene, clone size, CDR3 protein, CDR3 DNA. D genes are given only for firm matches. Clone size, where shown, is once, few, many, or a class for clones that have expanded.

D gene: -; J gene: TRBJ1-1; V gene: TRBV24-1; clone size: -; CDR3 protein: CATSSERGTEAFF; CDR3 DNA: TGTGCCACCAGCAGCGAGAGGGGGACTGAAGCTTTCTTT
D gene: -; J gene: TRBJ2-5; V gene: TRBV3-1/TRBV3-2; clone size: -; CDR3 protein: CASSQDRGVIETQYF; CDR3 DNA: TGTGCCAGCAGCCAAGATCGGGGCGTAATAGAGACCCAGTACTTC
D gene: -; J gene: TRBJ2-3; V gene: TRBV5-1; clone size: -; CDR3 protein: CASSLWGGESDTQYF; CDR3 DNA: TGCGCCAGCAGCTTGTGGGGTGGGGAATCAGATACGCAGTATTTT
D gene: -; J gene: TRBJ2-6; V gene: TRBV24-1; clone size: -; CDR3 protein: CATSDSGPGANVLTF; CDR3 DNA: TGTGCCACCAGTGATTCGGGTCCTGGGGCCAACGTCCTGACTTTC
D gene: TRBD1; J gene: TRBJ1-3; V gene: TRBV4-3; clone size: -; CDR3 protein: CASSPATGVQNTIYF; CDR3 DNA: TGCGCCAGCAGCCCCGCGACAGGGGTGCAAAACACCATATATTTT
D gene: -; J gene: TRBJ2-6; V gene: TRBV3-1/TRBV3-2; clone size: -; CDR3 protein: CASSQDSVGLSSGANVLTF; CDR3 DNA: TGTGCCAGCAGCCAAGATTCAGTGGGCCTCTCATCTGGGGCCAACGTCCTGACTTTC
D gene: TRBD1; J gene: TRBJ2-3; V gene: TRBV30; clone size: -; CDR3 protein: CAWSVQGGRTDTQYF; CDR3 DNA: TGTGCCTGGAGTGTACAGGGGGGCAGGACAGATACGCAGTATTTT
D gene: -; J gene: TRBJ2-5; V gene: TRBV7-7; clone size: -; CDR3 protein: CASSSVPGQETQYF; CDR3 DNA: TGTGCCAGCAGCTCTGTCCCCGGGCAAGAGACCCAGTACTTC
D gene: TRBD1; J gene: TRBJ1-1; V gene: TRBV29-1; clone size: -; CDR3 protein: CSVTTGGLGEAFF; CDR3 DNA: TGCAGCGTGACGACAGGGGGACTGGGAGAAGCTTTCTTT
D gene: TRBD2; J gene: TRBJ2-3; V gene: TRBV5-1; clone size: -; CDR3 protein: CASSLGPGGENTDTQYF; CDR3 DNA: TGCGCCAGCAGCTTGGGGCCGGGAGGGGAAAACACAGATACGCAGTATTTT
D gene: -; J gene: TRBJ1-6; V gene: TRBV3-1/TRBV3-2; clone size: -; CDR3 protein: CASSLGASSYNSPLHF; CDR3 DNA: TGTGCCAGCAGCCTCGGCGCGAGCTCCTATAATTCACCCCTCCACTTT
D gene: -; J gene: TRBJ1-6; V gene: TRBV5-1; clone size: -; CDR3 protein: CASSLGPLDSPLHF; CDR3 DNA: TGCGCCAGCAGCTTGGGCCCGCTAGACTCACCCCTCCACTTT
D gene: -; J gene: TRBJ2-1; V gene: TRBV6-6; clone size: -; CDR3 protein: CASGGSSYNEQFF; CDR3 DNA: TGTGCCAGCGGGGGGAGCTCCTACAATGAGCAGTTCTTC
D gene: TRBD2; J gene: TRBJ2-4; V gene: TRBV12-3/TRBV12-4; clone size: -; CDR3 protein: CASSFGGDIQYF; CDR3 DNA: TGTGCCAGCAGTTTTGGGGGGGACATTCAGTACTTC
D gene: -; J gene: TRBJ2-3; V gene: TRBV5-1; clone size: once; CDR3 protein: CASGFQAATDTQYF; CDR3 DNA: TGCGCCAGTGGTTTCCAGGCTGCCACAGATACGCAGTATTTT
D gene: -; J gene: TRBJ2-1; V gene: TRBV5-1; clone size: once; CDR3 protein: CASSFGQNNEQFF; CDR3 DNA: TGCGCCAGCAGCTTCGGACAGAACAATGAGCAGTTCTTC
D gene: -; J gene: TRBJ2-3; V gene: TRBV6-5; clone size: -; CDR3 protein: CASSRGGPSTDTQYF; CDR3 DNA: TGTGCCAGCAGCCGAGGAGGTCCTAGCACAGATACGCAGTATTTT
D gene: -; J gene: TRBJ2-6; V gene: TRBV10-2; clone size: -; CDR3 protein: CASRGPSSGANVLTF; CDR3 DNA: TGCGCCAGCAGGGGGCCGAGCTCTGGGGCCAACGTCCTGACTTTC
D gene: -; J gene: TRBJ1-1; V gene: TRBV5-6; clone size: -; CDR3 protein: CASSLVGIGTEAFF; CDR3 DNA: TGTGCCAGCAGCTTGGTGGGGATTGGGACTGAAGCTTTCTTT
D gene: TRBD1; J gene: TRBJ2-5; V gene: TRBV6-5; clone size: -; CDR3 protein: CASTVETGMGTQYF; CDR3 DNA: TGTGCCAGCACCGTTGAGACAGGGATGGGGACCCAGTACTTC
D gene: TRBD2; J gene: TRBJ2-1; V gene: TRBV7-3; clone size: -; CDR3 protein: CASSFSGGALDNEQFF; CDR3 DNA: TGTGCCAGCAGCTTTAGCGGGGGGGCCTTGGACAATGAGCAGTTCTTC
D gene: -; J gene: TRBJ1-1; V gene: TRBV2; clone size: -; CDR3 protein: CASSEEGPEAFF; CDR3 DNA: TGTGCCAGCAGTGAAGAAGGCCCTGAAGCTTTCTTT
D gene: -; J gene: TRBJ1-3; V gene: TRBV18; clone size: -; CDR3 protein: CASSPSLSGNTIYF; CDR3 DNA: TGTGCCAGCTCACCTTCCCTCTCTGGAAACACCATATATTTT
D gene: TRBD1; J gene: TRBJ1-5; V gene: TRBV19; clone size: -; CDR3 protein: CASSTHGQGDNQPQHF; CDR3 DNA: TGTGCCAGTAGTACTCACGGACAGGGCGACAATCAGCCCCAGCATTTT
D gene: -; J gene: TRBJ1-4; V gene: TRBV20-1; clone size: -; CDR3 protein: CSASTDPNEKLFF; CDR3 DNA: TGCAGTGCTAGTACGGATCCTAATGAAAAACTGTTTTTT
D gene: TRBD1; J gene: TRBJ1-2; V gene: TRBV9; clone size: -; CDR3 protein: CASSLGGQGTYYGYTF; CDR3 DNA: TGTGCCAGCAGCCTTGGGGGACAGGGGACCTACTATGGCTACACCTTC
D gene: TRBD2; J gene: TRBJ2-1; V gene: TRBV7-3; clone size: -; CDR3 protein: CASSFTGGAYNEQFF; CDR3 DNA: TGTGCCAGCAGCTTCACCGGGGGGGCCTACAATGAGCAGTTCTTC
D gene: TRBD1; J gene: TRBJ2-5; V gene: TRBV5-4; clone size: few; CDR3 protein: CASSSTGQGQTQYF; CDR3 DNA: TGTGCCAGCAGCTCGACGGGACAGGGCCAGACCCAGTACTTC
D gene: -; J gene: TRBJ2-1; V gene: TRBV6-2/TRBV6-3; clone size: few; CDR3 protein: CASSGHKSSYNEQFF; CDR3 DNA: TGTGCCAGCAGTGGGCATAAGAGCTCCTACAATGAGCAGTTCTTC
D gene: TRBD1; J gene: TRBJ1-2; V gene: TRBV27; clone size: -; CDR3 protein: CASSRLTRQGANYGYTF; CDR3 DNA: TGTGCCAGCAGTAGGCTCACCCGACAGGGGGCTAACTATGGCTACACCTTC
D gene: -; J gene: TRBJ2-1; V gene: TRBV27; clone size: -; CDR3 protein: CASSWDFYNEQFF; CDR3 DNA: TGTGCCAGCAGTTGGGACTTCTACAATGAGCAGTTCTTC
D gene: TRBD1; J gene: TRBJ1-4; V gene: TRBV28; clone size: -; CDR3 protein: CASGQGSEKLFF; CDR3 DNA: TGTGCGAGCGGACAGGGTAGTGAAAAACTGTTTTTT
D gene: -; J gene: TRBJ1-2; V gene: TRBV2; clone size: few; CDR3 protein: CASTREKANYGYTF; CDR3 DNA: TGTGCCAGCACCCGCGAGAAAGCTAACTATGGCTACACCTTC
D gene: -; J gene: TRBJ1-6; V gene: TRBV7-9; clone size: few; CDR3 protein: CASSLEGSPLHF; CDR3 DNA: TGTGCCAGCAGCTTAGAGGGGTCACCCCTCCACTTT
D gene: TRBD1; J gene: TRBJ1-5; V gene: TRBV2; clone size: few; CDR3 protein: CASTGQGTKPQHF; CDR3 DNA: TGTGCCAGCACTGGACAGGGGACAAAGCCCCAGCATTTT